One sample yielded the 14 T cell receptor beta chains listed below, sequenced in a study of OX40 agonist ivuxolimab in advanced cancers. Sequenced by immunoSEQ multiplex PCR; TCRdb stores in-frame clones only, minus some. The profile shows about 66,000 clones, roughly nine tenths of them singletons. This specimen was CD4+ or CD8+ T cells sorted from blood, taken in a trial of the OX40 agonist ivuxolimab. These receptors originate from an adult with an advanced solid tumor such as melanoma, head and neck, liver or kidney cancer.

The chain has TRBV27 and TRBJ2-1; 10 bases match TRBD1. Germline CDR1 MNHEY, CDR2 SMNVEV (reference sequence). CDR3 length: 14 residues. Unmatched junction bases numbered 4, after V lost 4 bases and J lost 7 bases. The CDR3, as DNA: TGTGCCAGCAGTTGGAGGACAGGGGGTAATGAGCAGTTCTTC. It translates to CASSWRTGGNEQFF.

The chain uses TRBV10-3 and TRBJ2-1; TRBD2 aligns across 9 bases. In germline, CDR1 is ENHRY, CDR2 SYGVKD. The ends lost 0 bases at V and 1 base at J; junction bases unmatched: 1. The CDR3 has 16 amino acids. The chain's CDR3 is CAISESSGRSYNEQFF. CDR3 DNA: TGTGCCATCAGTGAGTCGAGCGGGAGGTCCTACAATGAGCAGTTCTTC.

The rearrangement uses TRBV9 and TRBJ1-1; D may be TRBD1 (5 bases). The CDR3 is 13 amino acids. Germline CDR1 SGDLS, CDR2 YYNGEE. Between the trimmed V and J ends, which lost 0 bases and 4 bases, there was a span of 7 bases. CDR3 sequence (DNA): TGTGCCAGCAGCGTAGAAGACAGCACTGAAGCTTTCTTT. Translating gives CASSVEDSTEAFF.

The chain uses TRBV28 and TRBJ2-5, with D perhaps matching TRBD2 (6 bases). V shed 3 bases and J shed 2 bases, with 7 bases lying between them. This CDR3 is built from 13 residues. Germline CDR1 reads MDHEN; CDR2 reads SYDVKM. The CDR3 region is CASSFLAQETQYF. In DNA, the CDR3 is TGTGCCAGCAGTTTCCTAGCGCAAGAGACCCAGTACTTC.

This rearrangement joins TRBV11-2 to TRBJ2-1; no definite D call. The V end lost 0 bases, the J end lost 2 bases, and 14 bases lay between the germline ends. The CDR3 length is 17 residues. From germline, CDR1 is SGHAT and CDR2 FQNNGV. Here the CDR3 DNA reads TGTGCCAGCAGCTTAGAGTCAGGAAGGGTCGCCTACAATGAGCAGTTCTTC. As protein: CASSLESGRVAYNEQFF.

The chain combines TRBV19 with TRBJ2-1; a possible D gene is TRBD1 (6 bases). The CDR3 covers 14 residues. V gave up 5 bases and J gave up 3 bases, with 11 bases separating them. Germline V gene data show CDR1 as LNHDA and CDR2 as SQIVND (reference sequence). CDR3 amino acids: CASSVTGFYNEQFF. CDR3 nucleotides: TGTGCCAGTAGTGTGACAGGATTCTACAATGAGCAGTTCTTC.

In its sample, this clone was seen once. The V call is TRBV15, the J call TRBJ1-1, with TRBD1 as a possible D gene (6 bases). Germline assignment: CDR1 LNHNV and CDR2 YYDKDF (reference sequence). With 3 bases removed from V and 1 base from J, the gap between germline ends came to 15 bases. The CDR3 spans 16 residues. The CDR3 here is CATSRDWRGTNTEAFF. DNA for the CDR3: TGTGCCACCAGCAGGGATTGGAGGGGGACGAACACTGAAGCTTTCTTT.

The J gene is TRBJ2-7, the V gene TRBV9; tentatively, D is TRBD1 or TRBD2 (5 bases each). CDR1 and CDR2 (germline): SGDLS, YYNGEE. Trimming left V 0 bases short and J 4 bases short, with 11 bases between. This CDR3 is 14 amino acids long. The CDR3 spells CASSVGGGRYEQYF. The CDR3 DNA sequence: TGTGCCAGCAGCGTAGGTGGGGGAAGGTACGAGCAGTACTTC.

This clone was counted once. J is TRBJ2-7 and V is TRBV28, with D maybe TRBD1 (5 bases). Germline CDR1 reads MDHEN; CDR2 reads SYDVKM. V lost 4 bases, J lost 1 base, and 11 bases lay in between. The CDR3 runs 14 residues. CDR3 DNA: TGTGCCAGCAGTTCTCTCGACAGTTCCTACGAGCAGTACTTC. It codes for CASSSLDSSYEQYF.

The CDR3 DNA reads as TGTGCCAGCATCCACAGGGCCCGCAATGAGCAGTTCTTC. This sequence encodes CASIHRARNEQFF. This chain uses TRBV6-5 with TRBJ2-1; tentatively, D is TRBD1 (6 bases). Germline V CDR1 and CDR2: MNHEY, SVGAGI. Trimming shortened V by 7 bases and J by 6 bases, and 13 bases separated the two germline ends. The CDR3 is 13 residues long.

The J gene is TRBJ2-7, the V gene TRBV7-8, with D perhaps being TRBD1 or TRBD2 (5 bases each). CDR3 length: 15 amino acids. CDR1 SGHVS and CDR2 FQNEAQ come from the germline V gene. The germline V and J ends were trimmed by 4 bases and 0 bases, with 13 bases remaining between them. CDR3 region: CASSSPGRNSYEQYF. DNA for the CDR3: TGTGCCAGCAGCTCACCGGGACGCAACTCCTACGAGCAGTACTTC.

The V call is TRBV21-1, the J call TRBJ2-6; TRBD1 reflects the table's D call only, with no check against the DNA. TRBV21-1 is described as a pseudogene. The CDR3 contains 19 residues. CDR3 residues: CASSKVKRPQGLSANVLTF. CDR3 nucleotides: TGTGCCAGCAGCAAAGTAAAACGACCACAGGGGTTATCAGCCAACGTCCTGACTTTC.

The chain couples TRBV27 to TRBJ2-1; possible D gene TRBD2, 7 bases. Germline V CDR1 and CDR2: MNHEY, SMNVEV (reference sequence). This CDR3 is built from 15 residues. Trimming left V 6 bases short and J 12 bases short, with 24 bases between. Written as DNA, the CDR3 is TGTGCCAGCAGCCCACCGAGCGGGACAAAAGGGGGGCAGTTCTTC. Translation gives CASSPPSGTKGGQFF.

This sequence joins TRBV11-2 and TRBJ2-1; TRBD2 might be the D (6 bases). V was cut by 2 bases and J by 4 bases, with 12 bases left in between. CDR1 SGHAT and CDR2 FQNNGV come from the germline V gene. The CDR3 runs to 15 residues. In DNA form, the CDR3 reads TGTGCCAGCAGCTTATTGGTCGGAGGGTACAATGAGCAGTTCTTC. This sequence encodes CASSLLVGGYNEQFF. Complete variable domain (other parts from reference TRBV11-2 and TRBJ2-1): EAGVAQSPRYKIIEKRQSVAFWCNPISGHATLYWYQQILGQGPKLLIQFQNNGVVDDSQLPKDRFSAERLKGVDSTLKIQPAKLEDSAVYLCASSLLVGGYNEQFFGPGTRLTVL.